This TCR beta chain was observed in a study of PD-1 blockade in classical Hodgkin lymphoma. General observations from the study: Reports indicated that newly diagnosed patients had lower baseline TCR diversity than healthy donors did. By C4D1, CD4+ diversity increased significantly, especially in complete responders. Repertoire difference causes, possibly disease activity or prior therapy, remain undefined.

Between the trimmed V and J ends, which lost 7 bases and 0 bases, there was a span of 16 bases. The CDR3 length is 16 residues. CDR1 and CDR2 (germline): LNHDA, SQIVND (reference sequence). Time point here: cycle 4 day 1 (C4D1), after 6 weeks of nivolumab. Patients all relapsed after autologous stem cell transplantation, and there was variation in brentuximab vedotin exposure. The repertoire was sequenced with immunoSEQ multiplex PCR; TCRdb's copy has only in-frame clones and lacks some. The sample has about 90,000 clones, 90% seen once. With regard to this clone: Its antigen is not identified.

The sample consisted of peripheral blood mononuclear cells (PBMCs), taken before the fourth cycle of nivolumab. This chain links TRBV19 with TRBJ2-4; possibly TRBD1 for D (6 bases). The sequence came from a human donor with classical Hodgkin lymphoma. The CDR3 region has the DNA TGTGCCAGTACCTCCAGGGGCCGCCGAGCCAAAAACATTCAGTACTTC. Amino acids: CASTSRGRRAKNIQYF.